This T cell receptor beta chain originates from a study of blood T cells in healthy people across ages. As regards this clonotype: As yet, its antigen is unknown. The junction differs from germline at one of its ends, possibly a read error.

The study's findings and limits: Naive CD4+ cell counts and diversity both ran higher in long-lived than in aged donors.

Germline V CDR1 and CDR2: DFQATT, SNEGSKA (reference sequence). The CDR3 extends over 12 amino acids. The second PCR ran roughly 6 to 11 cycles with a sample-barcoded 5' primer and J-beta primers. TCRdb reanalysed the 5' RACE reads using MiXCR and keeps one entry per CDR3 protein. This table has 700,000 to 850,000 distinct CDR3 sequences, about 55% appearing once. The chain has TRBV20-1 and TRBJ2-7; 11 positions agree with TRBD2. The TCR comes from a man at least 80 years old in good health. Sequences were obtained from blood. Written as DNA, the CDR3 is TGCAGGGCTAGCGGGGGGAGTCGCGAGCAGTACTTC. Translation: CRASGGSREQYF.